This entry lists 30 T cell receptor beta chains sequenced from one sample in a study of human T cells and chemical hapten exposure. The time point: pre-sensitization, week 0. Treatment noted: therapeutic diphenylcyclopropenone sensitization with weekly scalp DPC. TCRdb re-analysed the RACE reads in MiXCR, keeping a single row per CDR3 protein. The sample shows fewer than 300,000 distinct CDR3 sequences, approximately 8.4% of them seen only once. This material consisted of whole blood, taken in connection with sensitization to the hapten diphenylcyclopropenone (DPC). The receptors derive from a woman in her 40s with alopecia areata. Some clones in this sample may be carry-over from other donors' samples.

This clonotype has a handful of counts. The chain combines TRBV6-1 with TRBJ1-5; D perhaps matches TRBD1 (6 bases). With 5 bases removed from V and 3 bases from J, the gap between germline ends came to 8 bases. Germline V gives CDR1 MNHNS, CDR2 SASEGT. This CDR3 spans 13 amino acids. CDR3 region: CASSRQVNQPQHF. CDR3 nucleotides: TGTGCCAGCAGTAGACAGGTCAATCAGCCCCAGCATTTT.

The V gene is TRBV5-1, the J gene TRBJ2-5; D is possibly TRBD1 or TRBD2 (5 bases each). From germline, CDR1 is SGHRS and CDR2 YFSETQ. This CDR3 region has 17 residues. Trimming shortened V by 0 bases and J by 2 bases, and 17 bases separated the two germline ends. As DNA, the CDR3 is TGCGCCAGCAGCTTGGGTATTTTGGGGCCGGGGCAAGAGACCCAGTACTTC. Its protein product is CASSLGILGPGQETQYF.

This clonotype was observed many times. The chain couples TRBV12-3 or TRBV12-4 to TRBJ2-7, with D perhaps matching TRBD2 (6 bases). The germline V and J ends were trimmed by 4 bases and 5 bases, with 27 bases remaining between them. The CDR3 length is 18 residues. Here the CDR3 reads CASSSPGTPGKYPHEQYF. CDR3 nucleotide sequence: TGTGCCAGCAGTTCCCCGGGGACTCCAGGGAAGTACCCCCACGAGCAGTACTTC.

The table lists this clonotype with a few counts. The chain uses TRBV5-1 and TRBJ2-5; 9 nucleotides match TRBD2. The V and J ends lost 0 bases and 1 base, in that order; junction bases with no gene match: 1. The CDR3 length is 15 residues. Germline V gives CDR1 SGHRS, CDR2 YFSETQ. CDR3 sequence reads: CASSLGLAAQETQYF. CDR3 coding DNA: TGCGCCAGCAGCTTGGGACTAGCGGCCCAAGAGACCCAGTACTTC.

The table lists this clonotype with a few counts. This chain's CDR3 is CASSVAVDGSSGANVLTF. CDR3 DNA sequence: TGTGCCAGCAGCGTAGCCGTTGACGGTTCCTCTGGGGCCAACGTCCTGACTTTC. The chain employs TRBV9 and TRBJ2-6; D ambiguous. Germline loops: CDR1 SGDLS, CDR2 YYNGEE. Trimming took off 0 bases at V and 0 bases at J, with 13 bases between the two ends. This CDR3 is built from 18 residues. Full variable domain (rest looked up from reference TRBV9 and TRBJ2-6): DSGVTQTPKHLITATGQRVTLRCSPRSGDLSVYWYQQSLDQGLQFLIQYYNGEERAKGNILERFSAQQFPDLHSELNLSSLELGDSALYFCASSVAVDGSSGANVLTFGAGSRLTVL.

This clonotype has only a few counts. The chain combines TRBV30 with TRBJ1-1; maybe TRBD1 (6 bases). Germline CDR1 and CDR2: GTSNPN and SVGIG (reference sequence). The CDR3 loop spans 15 amino acids. The germline V and J ends were trimmed by 8 bases and 0 bases, with 19 bases remaining between them. CDR3 in DNA: TGTGCCGGGCCGTTGACAGGTTCCATGAACACTGAAGCTTTCTTT. Translation: CAGPLTGSMNTEAFF.

V is TRBV9 and J is TRBJ2-7, with D possibly being TRBD2 (6 bases). Germline CDR1 reads SGDLS; CDR2 reads YYNGEE. The CDR3 sequence is 16 residues long. V shed 3 bases and J shed 2 bases, with 18 bases lying between them. This chain's CDR3 is CASSAQAGTVTYEQYF. CDR3 DNA sequence: TGTGCCAGCAGCGCCCAAGCGGGCACCGTAACCTACGAGCAGTACTTC. Full variable domain (outside the CDR3, taken from reference TRBV9 and TRBJ2-7): DSGVTQTPKHLITATGQRVTLRCSPRSGDLSVYWYQQSLDQGLQFLIQYYNGEERAKGNILERFSAQQFPDLHSELNLSSLELGDSALYFCASSAQAGTVTYEQYFGPGTRLTVT.

This clonotype was seen a few times. This chain connects TRBV12-3 or TRBV12-4 to TRBJ2-2, with a weak D call TRBD2 (6 bases). The CDR3 is made up of 16 amino acids. V lost 6 bases to trimming and J lost 1 base, with 15 bases between them. The CDR3 spells CASRGGSGLNTGELFF. For the CDR3, the DNA is TGTGCCAGCAGGGGAGGTTCTGGACTGAACACCGGGGAGCTGTTTTTT.

This clonotype was picked up a small number of times. This chain connects TRBV6-6 to TRBJ1-1, with no clear D. The V and J ends lost 1 base and 6 bases respectively, with 9 bases between them. The germline CDR1 and CDR2 sequences are MNHNY and SVGAGI (reference sequence). CDR3 length equals 13 residues. As DNA, the CDR3 is TGTGCCAGCAGTTACTATGTTGGTTCTGAAGCTTTCTTT. Its translation: CASSYYVGSEAFF.

This clonotype was found many times. V and J are TRBV29-1 and TRBJ2-1; D call uncertain. The CDR3 is 11 residues long. Germline V CDR1 and CDR2: SQVTM, ANQGSEA. The V gene lost 4 bases and the J gene lost 9 bases, with 10 bases spanning the gap. Written as DNA, the CDR3 is TGCAGCGTTGGAGACGCCGGTGAGCAGTTCTTC. This gives the protein CSVGDAGEQFF.

V gene TRBV28 combines with J gene TRBJ1-5, with D possibly matching TRBD1 (5 bases). There are 15 residues in the CDR3. Germline V gives CDR1 MDHEN, CDR2 SYDVKM. V lost 4 bases and J lost 1, with 11 bases in between. The DNA of the CDR3 is TGTGCCAGCAGTTGGGACCCTCGGAGCAATCAGCCCCAGCATTTT. Translation: CASSWDPRSNQPQHF.

V is TRBV6-2 or TRBV6-3 and J is TRBJ2-4; D not certain. Germline V lookup: CDR1 MNHEY, CDR2 SVGEGT. This CDR3 is 13 amino acids long. V was trimmed by 6 bases and J by 6 bases, leaving 12 bases between them. The CDR3 nucleotides are TGTGCCAGCAGACCACACGGAATAAACATTCAGTACTTC. Protein: CASRPHGINIQYF.

This clonotype was picked up a small number of times. This sequence joins TRBV6-5 and TRBJ2-7, with a possible D match to TRBD1 (5 bases). This CDR3 is built from 15 residues. With 0 bases removed from V and 7 bases from J, the gap between germline ends came to 16 bases. Germline CDR1 MNHEY, CDR2 SVGAGI. CDR3 loop: CASSYSDKIYVEQYF. The CDR3 DNA sequence: TGTGCCAGCAGTTACTCGGACAAGATCTACGTGGAGCAGTACTTC.

In this sample, this clonotype turned up a few times. V gene TRBV6-5 combines with J gene TRBJ2-2, with D unresolved. The ends were cut back, 5 bases at V and 0 bases at J, with 10 bases in the middle. This CDR3 is 15 amino acids long. Germline V gene data show CDR1 as MNHEY and CDR2 as SVGAGI. CDR3 sequence: CASSLQRSNTGELFF. The CDR3 region has the DNA TGTGCCAGCAGTCTCCAGAGATCGAACACCGGGGAGCTGTTTTTT.

The chain carries TRBV27 and TRBJ2-5; no clear D. The CDR3 has 13 amino acids. The V gene's germline CDR1 is MNHEY and CDR2 SMNVEV (reference sequence). The V and J ends lost 4 bases and 1 base respectively, with 7 bases between them. CDR3 loop: CASSWATQETQYF. The CDR3 region has the DNA TGTGCCAGCAGTTGGGCTACCCAAGAGACCCAGTACTTC.

This clonotype appeared many times. The J gene is TRBJ1-6, the V gene TRBV6-1; D remains ambiguous. This CDR3 has 16 residues. The V gene's germline CDR1 is MNHNS and CDR2 SASEGT. V was shortened by 0 bases and J by 10 bases, with 16 bases between the two germline ends. CDR3 amino acids: CASSEAQSQLWSPLHF. The CDR3 DNA follows: TGTGCCAGCAGTGAAGCGCAGTCGCAGCTTTGGTCACCCCTCCACTTT.

This clonotype was recorded a few times. The J gene is TRBJ1-6, the V gene TRBV9, with D perhaps matching TRBD1 (6 bases). CDR3 length equals 15 residues. V shed 0 bases and J shed 5 bases, with 9 bases lying between them. Germline V gene data show CDR1 as SGDLS and CDR2 as YYNGEE. CDR3 nucleotides: TGTGCCAGCAGCGTAGAGGACAGACATAATTCACCCCTCCACTTT. Translated: CASSVEDRHNSPLHF.

This clonotype turned up a few times. The rearrangement uses TRBV27 and TRBJ1-1; D is uncertain. The CDR3 consists of 14 residues. V was pared by 2 bases and J by 5 bases, with 12 bases between. Germline values: CDR1 MNHEY, CDR2 SMNVEV (reference sequence). CDR3 protein: CASSLGRPKTEAFF. In DNA, the CDR3 is TGTGCCAGCAGTTTAGGACGGCCCAAGACTGAAGCTTTCTTT.

The J gene is TRBJ1-4, the V gene TRBV28, with 7 positions matching TRBD1. The CDR3 is made up of 14 amino acids. The germline V gene has CDR1 MDHEN and CDR2 SYDVKM. V lost 8 bases, J lost 9 bases, and 12 bases stayed unmatched. The CDR3, as DNA: TGTGCCAGCGAATCGATAGGGGGCTTACAAAAACTGTTTTTT. This sequence encodes CASESIGGLQKLFF.

This clonotype was recorded many times. As DNA, the CDR3 is TGCGCCACCTCCCGGTCTAGCGGAGGTCAAGAGACCCAGTACTTC. It yields the protein CATSRSSGGQETQYF. The chain recombines TRBV5-1 with TRBJ2-5; 7 nucleotides agree with TRBD2. The V gene end was trimmed by 9 bases and the J gene end by 2 bases; junction bases not matched to a gene: 13. This CDR3 has 15 amino acids. Germline loops: CDR1 SGHRS, CDR2 YFSETQ.

This clonotype was detected a few times. This chain links TRBV29-1 with TRBJ2-3; 10 positions agree with TRBD2. With V trimmed by 6 bases and J by 3 bases, 9 bases remained unmatched. There are 15 residues in the CDR3. Germline V gene lookup returns CDR1 SQVTM and CDR2 ANQGSEA. The CDR3 region has the DNA TGCAGCGTCCAGGGGGTAGCGGGAGGAACAGATACGCAGTATTTT. Residues: CSVQGVAGGTDTQYF.

This clonotype turned up a few times. The chain has TRBV9 and TRBJ1-4; 8 nucleotides line up with TRBD1. Looked up from germline, CDR1 is SGDLS and CDR2 is YYNGEE. V dropped 4 bases and J dropped 2; count of bases not matched to a gene: 7. The length of the CDR3 is 16 residues. CDR3 in DNA: TGTGCCAGCAGCTTCGGACAGGGCTGGACTAATGAAAAACTGTTTTTT. Its protein is CASSFGQGWTNEKLFF. The variable domain in full, with the rest retrieved from reference TRBV9 and TRBJ1-4, is DSGVTQTPKHLITATGQRVTLRCSPRSGDLSVYWYQQSLDQGLQFLIQYYNGEERAKGNILERFSAQQFPDLHSELNLSSLELGDSALYFCASSFGQGWTNEKLFFGSGTQLSVL.

A few counts support this clonotype. The V call is TRBV3-1, the J call TRBJ2-7; D is possibly TRBD2 (5 bases). V was clipped by 0 bases and J by 2 bases, with 14 bases between them. The CDR3 covers 16 residues. Germline V gene data show CDR1 as LGHDT and CDR2 as YNNKEL (reference sequence). The CDR3 DNA reads TGTGCCAGCAGCCAAGACTATAGCGCCGCGACCTACGAGCAGTACTTC. Translating it yields CASSQDYSAATYEQYF.

The genes are TRBV28 and TRBJ2-7; tentatively, D is TRBD2 (6 bases). Germline V gene lookup returns CDR1 MDHEN and CDR2 SYDVKM. The ends were cut back, 4 bases at V and 6 bases at J, with 19 bases in the middle. The CDR3 sequence is 15 residues long. CDR3 in DNA: TGTGCCAGCAGTTCCCCGGGTGGCGGGACGGGCGAGCAGTACTTC. Translation gives CASSSPGGGTGEQYF.

The gene calls are TRBV5-4 and TRBJ1-1, with TRBD1 matching 8 bases. The CDR3 is 15 amino acids. Germline V gene data show CDR1 as SGHNT and CDR2 as YYREEE (reference sequence). Trimming removed 2 bases from V and 4 bases from J; junction bases left unmatched: 7. The CDR3 loop is CASSFKTGAPTEAFF. CDR3 bases: TGTGCCAGCAGCTTTAAGACAGGGGCCCCCACTGAAGCTTTCTTT.

V usage is TRBV27 and J usage is TRBJ1-1, with D uncertain. The V and J ends lost 3 bases and 6 bases respectively, with 14 bases between them. This CDR3 is 14 amino acids long. Germline lookup yields CDR1 MNHEY and CDR2 SMNVEV (reference sequence). CDR3 region: CASSFQDRPSEAFF. The CDR3 coding sequence is TGTGCCAGCAGTTTCCAGGACCGCCCTTCTGAAGCTTTCTTT.

In its sample, this clonotype was seen many times. The genes are TRBV7-9 and TRBJ1-1, with 8 bases that match TRBD1. CDR1 is SEHNR, CDR2 FQNEAQ, per germline (reference sequence). V was clipped by 5 bases and J by 7 bases; unmatched bases: 6. The CDR3 covers 13 residues. As DNA, the CDR3 is TGTGCCAGCAGCCTGGGACAGGAAATTGAAGCTTTCTTT. It translates to CASSLGQEIEAFF.

The genes are TRBV29-1 and TRBJ2-2; D uncertain. CDR3 length: 14 residues. Trimming removed 2 bases at V and 2 bases at J, with 9 bases between. Germline V CDR1 and CDR2: SQVTM, ANQGSEA. The CDR3 here is CSVETEGNTGELFF. CDR3 nucleotide sequence: TGCAGCGTTGAAACTGAAGGAAACACCGGGGAGCTGTTTTTT.

This clonotype was recorded a few times. The gene calls are TRBV7-2 and TRBJ2-1; the D gene is possibly TRBD2 (7 bases). The CDR3 has 18 amino acids. V lost 5 bases and J lost 6, with 26 bases in between. The germline V gene has CDR1 SGHTA and CDR2 FQGNSA. The CDR3 spells CASSLRQVRQRDTNEQFF. The CDR3 region has the DNA TGTGCCAGCAGCCTCCGACAGGTCCGACAGCGGGACACCAATGAGCAGTTCTTC.

This clonotype showed up just a few times. V and J are TRBV5-6 and TRBJ2-3; TRBD1 matches 7 bases. J gave up 2 bases and V 4 bases, and 7 bases lay outside the gene matches. Germline CDR1 and CDR2: SGHDT and YYEEEE. This CDR3 is 15 amino acids long. The CDR3 is CASSPRGSFTDTQYF. The CDR3 DNA follows: TGTGCCAGCAGCCCCAGGGGGTCCTTCACAGATACGCAGTATTTT.